This T cell receptor (beta chain) appears in the sequencing data of a study of low-dose radiotherapy and immunotherapy resistance in tumors. Study summary: Across 26 weeks, 13 Gy in total went to Cohort 2, delivered as 1 Gy per fraction every two weeks. One day prior to radiation and immunotherapy, intravenous cyclophosphamide at 200 mg/m2 was given, repeated every two weeks.

Primers targeting TRAV and TRBV primed first-strand cDNA, covering alpha and beta chains. Both a constant-region primer and a V-primer adapter served to amplify TCRs across 15 to 25 PCR cycles. mRNA that had been isolated underwent amplification through in vitro transcription. MiXCR, run by TCRdb on the reads, gives a single entry per CDR3 protein. The sample lists 8,500 to 9,500 distinct CDR3 sequences; 69% were seen once. In the RACIN dose-escalation trial, donors got nivolumab plus ipilimumab with aspirin, cyclophosphamide and radiotherapy. This CDR3 is built from 16 residues. Germline CDR1 and CDR2: PRHDT and FYEKMQ (reference sequence). Between the trimmed V and J ends, which lost 1 base and 0 bases, there was a span of 10 bases.

This chain joins TRBV13 and TRBJ2-4; D perhaps matches TRBD2 (5 bases). The sequence was collected from a human donor with advanced metastatic prostate, ovarian, gallbladder or colorectal cancer (not recorded which). This table probably holds off-target reads from a library built for another chain. The CDR3 protein is CASSLEGDIAKNIQYF. The CDR3, as DNA: TGTGCCAGCAGCTTAGAGGGAGATATAGCCAAAAACATTCAGTACTTC.